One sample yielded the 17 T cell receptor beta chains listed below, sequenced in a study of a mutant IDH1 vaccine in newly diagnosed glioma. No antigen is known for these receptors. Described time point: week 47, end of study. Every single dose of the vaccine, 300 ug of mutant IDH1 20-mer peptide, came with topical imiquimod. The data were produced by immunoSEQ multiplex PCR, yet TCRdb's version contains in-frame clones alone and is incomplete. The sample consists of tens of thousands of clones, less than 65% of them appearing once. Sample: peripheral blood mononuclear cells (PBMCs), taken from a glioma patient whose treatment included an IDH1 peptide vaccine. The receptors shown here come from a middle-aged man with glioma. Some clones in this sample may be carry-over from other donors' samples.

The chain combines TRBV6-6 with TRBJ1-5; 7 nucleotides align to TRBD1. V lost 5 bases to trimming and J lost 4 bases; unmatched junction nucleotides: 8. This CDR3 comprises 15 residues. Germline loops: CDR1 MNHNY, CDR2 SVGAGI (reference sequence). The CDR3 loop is CASSQQGGWNQPQHF. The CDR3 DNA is TGTGCCAGCAGTCAGCAGGGGGGGTGGAATCAGCCCCAGCATTTT.

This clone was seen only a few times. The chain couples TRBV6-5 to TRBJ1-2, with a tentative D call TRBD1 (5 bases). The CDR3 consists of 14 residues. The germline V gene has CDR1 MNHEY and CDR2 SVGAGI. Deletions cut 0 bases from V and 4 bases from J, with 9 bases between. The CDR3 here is CASSYSSQGYGYTF. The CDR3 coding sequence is TGTGCCAGCAGTTACTCGTCGCAGGGCTATGGCTACACCTTC.

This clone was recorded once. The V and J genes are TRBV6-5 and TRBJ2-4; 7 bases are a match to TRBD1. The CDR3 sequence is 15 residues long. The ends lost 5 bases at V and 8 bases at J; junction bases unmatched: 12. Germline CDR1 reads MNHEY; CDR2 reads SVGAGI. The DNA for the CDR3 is TGTGCCAGCAGTCCCACTGGGACAGCTTGGGACATTCAGTACTTC. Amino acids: CASSPTGTAWDIQYF.

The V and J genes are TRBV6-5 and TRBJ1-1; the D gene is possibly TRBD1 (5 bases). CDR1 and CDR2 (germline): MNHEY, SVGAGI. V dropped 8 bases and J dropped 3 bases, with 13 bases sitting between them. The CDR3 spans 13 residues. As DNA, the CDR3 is TGTGCCAGCTCCAGAGGGGAATACACTGAAGCTTTCTTT. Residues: CASSRGEYTEAFF.

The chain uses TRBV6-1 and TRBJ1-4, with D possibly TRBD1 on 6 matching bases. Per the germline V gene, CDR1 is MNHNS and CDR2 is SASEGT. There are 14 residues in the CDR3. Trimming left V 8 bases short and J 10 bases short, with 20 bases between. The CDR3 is CASGPGTGYGKLFF. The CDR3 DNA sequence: TGTGCCAGCGGGCCCGGAACAGGGTACGGAAAACTGTTTTTT.

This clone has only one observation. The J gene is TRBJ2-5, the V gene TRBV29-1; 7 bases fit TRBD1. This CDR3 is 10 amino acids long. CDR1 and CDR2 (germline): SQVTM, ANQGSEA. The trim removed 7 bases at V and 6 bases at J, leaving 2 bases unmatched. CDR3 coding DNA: TGCAGCGGACAGGGTCAGACCCAGTACTTC. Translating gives CSGQGQTQYF.

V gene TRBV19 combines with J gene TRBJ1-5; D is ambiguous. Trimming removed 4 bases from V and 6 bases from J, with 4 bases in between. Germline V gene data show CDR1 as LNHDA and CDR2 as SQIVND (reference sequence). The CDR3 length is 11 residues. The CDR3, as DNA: TGTGCCAGTAGTAGGGGTCAGCCCCAGCATTTT. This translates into CASSRGQPQHF. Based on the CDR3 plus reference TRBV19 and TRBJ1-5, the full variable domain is DGGITQSPKYLFRKEGQNVTLSCEQNLNHDAMYWYRQDPGQGLRLIYYSQIVNDFQKGDIAEGYSVSREKKESFPLTVTSAQKNPTAFYLCASSRGQPQHFGDGTRLSIL.

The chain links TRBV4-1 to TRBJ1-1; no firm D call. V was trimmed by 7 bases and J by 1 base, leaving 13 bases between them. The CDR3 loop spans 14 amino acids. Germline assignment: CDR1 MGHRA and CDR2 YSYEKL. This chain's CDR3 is CASNVYGTNTEAFF. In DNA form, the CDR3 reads TGCGCCAGCAACGTCTACGGAACGAACACTGAAGCTTTCTTT.

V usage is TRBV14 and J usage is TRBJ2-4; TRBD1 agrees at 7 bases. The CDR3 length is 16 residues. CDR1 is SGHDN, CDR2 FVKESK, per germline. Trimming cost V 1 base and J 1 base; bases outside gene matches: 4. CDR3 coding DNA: TGTGCCAGCAGCCAAGGACAGGGCTGGGCCAAAAACATTCAGTACTTC. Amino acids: CASSQGQGWAKNIQYF.

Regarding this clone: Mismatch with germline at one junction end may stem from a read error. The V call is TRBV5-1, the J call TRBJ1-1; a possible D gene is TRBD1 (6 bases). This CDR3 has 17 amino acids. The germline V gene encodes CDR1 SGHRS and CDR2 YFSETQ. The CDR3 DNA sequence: TGCGCGAGCAGCCTCGCAGGACAGAGAAGTACGAACACTGAAGCTTTCTTT. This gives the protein CASSLAGQRSTNTEAFF.

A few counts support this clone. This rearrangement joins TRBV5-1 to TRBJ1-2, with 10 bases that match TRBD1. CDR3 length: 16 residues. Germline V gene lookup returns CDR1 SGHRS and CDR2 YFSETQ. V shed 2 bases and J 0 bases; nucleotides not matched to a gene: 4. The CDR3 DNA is TGCGCCAGCAGCTTCGACGACAGGGGGCCTAACTATGGCTACACCTTC. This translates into CASSFDDRGPNYGYTF. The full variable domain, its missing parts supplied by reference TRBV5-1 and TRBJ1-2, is KAGVTQTPRYLIKTRGQQVTLSCSPISGHRSVSWYQQTPGQGLQFLFEYFSETQRNKGNFPGRFSGRQFSNSRSEMNVSTLELGDSALYLCASSFDDRGPNYGYTFGSGTRLTVV.

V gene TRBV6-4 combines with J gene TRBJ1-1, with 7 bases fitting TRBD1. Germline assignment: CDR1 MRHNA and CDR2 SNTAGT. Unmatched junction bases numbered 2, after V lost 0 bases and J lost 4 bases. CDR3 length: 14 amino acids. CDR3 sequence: CASSDSNRGTEAFF. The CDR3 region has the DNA TGTGCCAGCAGTGACTCGAACAGGGGCACTGAAGCTTTCTTT.

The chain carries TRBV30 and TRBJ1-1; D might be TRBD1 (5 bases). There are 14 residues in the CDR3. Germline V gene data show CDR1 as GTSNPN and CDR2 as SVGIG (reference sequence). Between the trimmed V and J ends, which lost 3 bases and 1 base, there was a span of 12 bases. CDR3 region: CAWSFTGKNTEAFF. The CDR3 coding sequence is TGTGCCTGGAGCTTCACAGGAAAGAACACTGAAGCTTTCTTT.

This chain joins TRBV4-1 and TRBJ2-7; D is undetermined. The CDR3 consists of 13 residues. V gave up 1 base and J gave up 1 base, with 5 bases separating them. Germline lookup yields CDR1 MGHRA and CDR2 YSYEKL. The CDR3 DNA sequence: TGCGCCAGCAGCCAAGCGGTTTCCTACGAGCAGTACTTC. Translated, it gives CASSQAVSYEQYF.

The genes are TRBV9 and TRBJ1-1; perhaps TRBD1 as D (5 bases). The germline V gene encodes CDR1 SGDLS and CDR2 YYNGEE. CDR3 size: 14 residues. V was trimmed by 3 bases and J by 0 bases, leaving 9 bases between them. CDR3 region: CASSGGDMNTEAFF. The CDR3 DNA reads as TGTGCCAGCAGCGGAGGGGATATGAACACTGAAGCTTTCTTT.

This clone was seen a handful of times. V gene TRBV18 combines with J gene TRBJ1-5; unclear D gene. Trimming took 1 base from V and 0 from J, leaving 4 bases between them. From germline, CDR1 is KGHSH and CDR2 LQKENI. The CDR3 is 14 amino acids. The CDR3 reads CASSPRVSNQPQHF. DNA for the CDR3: TGTGCCAGCTCACCACGGGTTAGCAATCAGCCCCAGCATTTT. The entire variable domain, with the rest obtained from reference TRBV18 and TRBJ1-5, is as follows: NAGVMQNPRHLVRRRGQEARLRCSPMKGHSHVYWYRQLPEEGLKFMVYLQKENIIDESGMPKERFSAEFPKEGPSILRIQQVVRGDSAAYFCASSPRVSNQPQHFGDGTRLSIL.

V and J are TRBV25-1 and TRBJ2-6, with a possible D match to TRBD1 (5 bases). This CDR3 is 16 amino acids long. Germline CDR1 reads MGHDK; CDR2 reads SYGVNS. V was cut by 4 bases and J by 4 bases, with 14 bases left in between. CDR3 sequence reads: CASSGTGYSGANVLTF. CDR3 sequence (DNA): TGTGCCAGCAGTGGTACAGGTTACTCCGGGGCCAACGTCCTGACTTTC.